The sequence of this TCR beta chain was determined in a study of CD8 T cells in ankylosing spondylitis. Overall study results and limits: Relatively rare in peripheral blood, disease-linked clones were also CD8+. A TCR beta motif made of fewer than ten highly homologous variants seemed typical of ankylosing spondylitis blood. Before this, some motif variants had been reported in reactive arthritis synovial fluid and blood. Reportedly, matched ankylosing spondylitis synovial fluid was significantly enriched for disease-linked clones.

V lost 1 base, J lost 7 bases, and 5 bases lay in between. Germline-derived CDR1 and CDR2 are DFQATT and SNEGSKA (reference sequence). The CDR3 is 11 amino acids. Notes on this clonotype: Its antigen is undetermined.

Using its own MiXCR run on the 5' RACE reads, TCRdb lists one record per CDR3 protein. The table lists about 260,000 distinct CDR3 sequences, approximately 20% of them singletons, with roughly 7.3% in the top ten. This receptor was identified in a male donor with ankylosing spondylitis or in good health (not recorded which). The sample was blood, either unsorted or a sorted T cell fraction (not recorded which). This chain connects TRBV20-1 to TRBJ2-1; D gene uncertain. This chain's CDR3 is CSARVVNEQFF. The CDR3 DNA follows: TGCAGTGCTAGAGTTGTGAATGAGCAGTTCTTC.